The clone carrying this T cell receptor (beta chain) was seen repeatedly, ten times or more. Its target is not known. J lost 2 bases, V lost 8 bases, and 28 bases had no gene match. The CDR3 is made up of 23 amino acids. Germline V CDR1 and CDR2: SNHLY, FYNNEI. Treatment was busulfan-fludarabine conditioning, a marrow graft, and cyclophosphamide on days +3 and +4. This sample was taken from a study of T cells after posttransplantation cyclophosphamide. Study-level results: Recipient CMV seropositivity and CMV reactivation strongly tracked TRB clonality. TRB overlap between skin or GI tissue T cells and blood was limited.

TCRdb keeps only in-frame clones here, not all; method: immunoSEQ multiplex PCR. The sample includes some 23,000 clones, none of them occurring once. The TCR originated in a male patient in his late teens or twenties who received an allogeneic stem cell transplant from a related donor, was CMV-positive, and had no GVHD. Some T cells may possibly be graft donor cells. The sequencing here drew on PBMCs, taken after allogeneic stem cell transplant with posttransplant cyclophosphamide. V gene TRBV2 combines with J gene TRBJ2-3; the match to TRBD2 covers 13 bases. DNA for the CDR3: TGTGCCAGCGCTATCGTGGCACTAGCGGGAGGGCCCATTAAAAACCCCCCCACAGATACGCAGTATTTT. This gives the protein CASAIVALAGGPIKNPPTDTQYF.